This TCR beta chain was recorded in a study of control samples from healthy donors and cancer patients. V was cut by 6 bases and J by 0 bases, with 9 bases left in between. Per germline, CDR1 SNHLY and CDR2 FYNNEI. The CDR3 runs to 15 residues. Some clones are missing from TCRdb's copy, which holds only in-frame ones; the method was immunoSEQ multiplex PCR. The repertoire holds 150,000 or so clones, around nine tenths seen once, with around 12% in the top ten. Material for sequencing was blood. The chain employs TRBV2 and TRBJ1-6; TRBD1 is a possible D gene (6 bases). The TCR comes from a young man in good health. Here the CDR3 DNA reads TGTGCCAGCAGGGGGGCGAGCTCCTATAATTCACCCCTCCACTTT. This codes for CASRGASSYNSPLHF.